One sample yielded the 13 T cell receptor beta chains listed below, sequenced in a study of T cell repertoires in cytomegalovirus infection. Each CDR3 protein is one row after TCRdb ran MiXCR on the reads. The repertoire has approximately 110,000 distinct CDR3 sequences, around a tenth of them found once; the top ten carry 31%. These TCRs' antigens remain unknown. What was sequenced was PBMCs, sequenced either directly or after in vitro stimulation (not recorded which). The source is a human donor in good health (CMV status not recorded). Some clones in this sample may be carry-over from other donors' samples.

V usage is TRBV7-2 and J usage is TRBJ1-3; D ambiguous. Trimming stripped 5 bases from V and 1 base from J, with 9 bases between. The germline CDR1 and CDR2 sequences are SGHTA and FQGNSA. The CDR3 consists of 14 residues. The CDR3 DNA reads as TGTGCCAGCAGCCGCCCGTATTCTGGAAACACCATATATTTT. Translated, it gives CASSRPYSGNTIYF.

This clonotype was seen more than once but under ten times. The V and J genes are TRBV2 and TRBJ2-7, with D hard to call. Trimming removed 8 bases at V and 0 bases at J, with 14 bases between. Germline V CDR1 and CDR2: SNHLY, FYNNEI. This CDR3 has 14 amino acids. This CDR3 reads CASQYDSSSYEQYF. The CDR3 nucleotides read TGTGCCAGCCAATACGACTCCTCCTCCTACGAGCAGTACTTC.

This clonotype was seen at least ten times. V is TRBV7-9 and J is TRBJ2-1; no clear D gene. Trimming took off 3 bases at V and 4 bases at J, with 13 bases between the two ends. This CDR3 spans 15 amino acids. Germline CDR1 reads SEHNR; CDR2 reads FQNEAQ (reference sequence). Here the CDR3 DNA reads TGTGCCAGCAGCTTCGGGCAGTACGATTACAATGAGCAGTTCTTC. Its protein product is CASSFGQYDYNEQFF.

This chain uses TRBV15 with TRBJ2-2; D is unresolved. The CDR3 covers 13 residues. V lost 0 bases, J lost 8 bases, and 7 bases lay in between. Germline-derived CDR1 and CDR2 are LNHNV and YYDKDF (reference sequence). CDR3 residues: CATSREYAGELFF. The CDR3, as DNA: TGTGCCACCAGCAGAGAGTACGCGGGGGAGCTGTTTTTT. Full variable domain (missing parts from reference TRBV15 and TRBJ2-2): DAMVIQNPRYQVTQFGKPVTLSCSQTLNHNVMYWYQQKSSQAPKLLFHYYDKDFNNEADTPDNFQSRRPNTSFCFLDIRSPGLGDTAMYLCATSREYAGELFFGEGSRLTVL.

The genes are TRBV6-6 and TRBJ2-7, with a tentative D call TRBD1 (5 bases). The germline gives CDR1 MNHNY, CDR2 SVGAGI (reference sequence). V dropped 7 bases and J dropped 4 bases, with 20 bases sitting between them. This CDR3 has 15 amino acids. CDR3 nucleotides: TGTGCCAGCACCTCACATCGGACAACCCCATACGAGCAGTACTTC. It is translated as CASTSHRTTPYEQYF.

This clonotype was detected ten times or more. In DNA form, the CDR3 reads TGTGCCAGCAGTTGGGGACGGCAGCCCCAGCATTTT. Encoded protein: CASSWGRQPQHF. The rearrangement uses TRBV28 and TRBJ1-5, with D maybe TRBD1 (5 bases). CDR1 is MDHEN, CDR2 SYDVKM, per germline. This CDR3 spans 12 amino acids. V dropped 4 bases and J dropped 7 bases, with 8 bases sitting between them.

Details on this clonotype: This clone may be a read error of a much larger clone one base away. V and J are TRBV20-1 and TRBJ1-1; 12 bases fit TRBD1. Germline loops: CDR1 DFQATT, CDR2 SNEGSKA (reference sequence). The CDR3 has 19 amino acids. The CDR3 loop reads CSTRWELSGTGGRYTEAFF. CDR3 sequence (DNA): TGCAGTACTAGATGGGAACTAAGCGGGACAGGGGGCAGGTACACTGAAGCTTTCTTT.

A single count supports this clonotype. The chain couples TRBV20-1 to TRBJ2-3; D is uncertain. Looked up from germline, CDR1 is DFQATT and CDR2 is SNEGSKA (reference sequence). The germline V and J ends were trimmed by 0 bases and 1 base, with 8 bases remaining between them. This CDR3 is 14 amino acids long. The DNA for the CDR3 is TGCAGTGCTAGAGACCCGGTAGGCACAGATACGCAGTATTTT. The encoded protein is CSARDPVGTDTQYF.

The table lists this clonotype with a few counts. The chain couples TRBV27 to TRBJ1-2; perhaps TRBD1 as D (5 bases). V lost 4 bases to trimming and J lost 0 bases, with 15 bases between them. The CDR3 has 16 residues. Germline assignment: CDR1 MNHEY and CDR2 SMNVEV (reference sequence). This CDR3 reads CASSSLAGLANYGYTF. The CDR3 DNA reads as TGTGCCAGCAGTTCACTTGCAGGGTTAGCTAACTATGGCTACACCTTC.

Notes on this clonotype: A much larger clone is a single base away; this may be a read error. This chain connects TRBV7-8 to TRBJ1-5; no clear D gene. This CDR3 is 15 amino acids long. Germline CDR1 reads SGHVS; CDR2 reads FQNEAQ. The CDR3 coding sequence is TGTGCCAGCAGCCCCGGTAGGAGTAGCAATCAGCCCCAGCGTTTT. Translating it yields CASSPGRSSNQPQRF. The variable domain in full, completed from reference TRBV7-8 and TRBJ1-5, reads GAGVSQSPRYKVAKRGQDVALRCDPISGHVSLFWYQQALGQGPEFLTYFQNEAQLDKSGLPSDRFFAERPEGSVSTLKIQRTQQEDSAVYLCASSPGRSSNQPQRFGDGTRLSIL.

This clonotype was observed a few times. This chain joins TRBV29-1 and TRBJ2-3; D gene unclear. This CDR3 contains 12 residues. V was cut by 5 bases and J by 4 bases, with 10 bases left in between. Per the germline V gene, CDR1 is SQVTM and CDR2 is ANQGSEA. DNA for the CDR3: TGCAGCGTTTTTCCTGCGGCAGATACGCAGTATTTT. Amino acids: CSVFPAADTQYF.

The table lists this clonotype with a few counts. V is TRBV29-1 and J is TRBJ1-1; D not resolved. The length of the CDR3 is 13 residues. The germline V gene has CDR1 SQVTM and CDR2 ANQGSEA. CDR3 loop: CTLREVGNTEAFF. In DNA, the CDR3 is TGCACCCTCCGAGAGGTCGGGAACACTGAAGCTTTCTTT. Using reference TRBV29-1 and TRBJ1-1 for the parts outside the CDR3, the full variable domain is SAVISQKPSRDICQRGTSLTIQCQVDSQVTMMFWYRQQPGQSLTLIATANQGSEATYESGFVIDKFPISRPNLTFSTLTVSNMSPEDSSIYLCTLREVGNTEAFFGQGTRLTVV.

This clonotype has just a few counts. CDR3 sequence (DNA): TGTGCCAGTAGTAAGACTCCCGGACGGCTGCGTGACGAAAAACTGTTTTTT. This sequence encodes CASSKTPGRLRDEKLFF. The chain employs TRBV19 and TRBJ1-4; no firm D call. This CDR3 region has 17 residues. The V gene lost 4 bases and the J gene lost 8 bases, with 23 bases spanning the gap. Germline V gene data show CDR1 as LNHDA and CDR2 as SQIVND (reference sequence).